The present TCR beta chain was sequenced within a study of blood T cell repertoires in COVID-19. For the study at large: Sites across the United States, Italy and Spain contributed samples from acute and convalescent COVID-19.

The CDR3 runs 14 residues. Looked up from germline, CDR1 is LGHNT and CDR2 is FRNRAP. The V end was cut by 2 bases, the J end by 3 bases, with 11 bases between. In the source study's methods: How many nucleated cells were present was estimated from reference gene primer amplification. Here immunoSEQ multiplex PCR was the method, and the copy in TCRdb shows in-frame clones only, minus some. That table is the source of V, J and clone size, and D and trimming were worked out from the DNA. The data hold over 150,000 clones, with roughly 88% observed a single time. The clonotype was recovered from a man between 18 and 35 years old with acute or convalescent COVID-19. The chain joins TRBV12-5 to TRBJ2-7; no reliable D call. Input material: peripheral blood. The CDR3 loop is CASGLIKPGYEQYF. CDR3 nucleotide sequence: TGTGCTAGTGGTTTGATAAAACCAGGCTACGAGCAGTACTTC. Full variable domain (rest looked up from reference TRBV12-5 and TRBJ2-7): DARVTQTPRHKVTEMGQEVTMRCQPILGHNTVFWYRQTMMQGLELLAYFRNRAPLDDSGMPKDRFSAEMPDATLATLKIQPSEPRDSAVYFCASGLIKPGYEQYFGPGTRLTVT.